The entry below describes one TCR beta chain. Its antigen is not identified. This table comes from immunoSEQ multiplex PCR, and its TCRdb copy is limited to in-frame clones, with some not included. The sample has over a million clones, approximately 80% seen once. The sample belongs to a study of shared clonotypes between healthy human individuals. Regarding the study as a whole: What limited the represented genetic and exposure-history diversity was the small number of donors.

The germline V gene has CDR1 SQVTM and CDR2 ANQGSEA. This CDR3 spans 18 amino acids. Unmatched junction bases numbered 14, after V lost 4 bases and J lost 0 bases. The clonotype comes from a man between 18 and 29 years old in good health. Some clones in this sample may be carry-over from other donors' samples. The material sequenced was memory CD4+ T cells from PBMCs. Subset described: CD45RA-negative fraction. The V and J genes are TRBV29-1 and TRBJ2-3, with 9 bases that match TRBD2. The CDR3: CSVAWPSGNVPSTDTQYF. The CDR3 DNA reads as TGCAGCGTTGCATGGCCTAGCGGGAACGTTCCTAGCACAGATACGCAGTATTTT.